This record looks at one TCR beta chain sequence and its context. Its antigen is not identified. This entry is derived from a study of beta chain features in type 1 diabetes. Using CD45RO/CCR7/CD25/CD127/CD95/CD27, CD4+ naive, central memory, regulatory and stem cell-like memory cells were sorted. Every bit of the isolated RNA underwent reverse transcription, so sequencing read expressed TCRB transcripts. Sequencing used immunoSEQ multiplex PCR; TCRdb keeps in-frame clones, though not all of them. Seen here are 200,000 to 300,000 clones, approximately 70% observed once, and the top ten hold 0.053%. The germline gives CDR1 SGHTA, CDR2 FQGNSA. Trimming stripped 1 base from V and 8 bases from J, with 6 bases between. The CDR3 is made up of 12 amino acids. Study conclusions and caveats: Shorter TCRB CDR3s, moderately but significantly so, marked every one of the four CD4+ subsets in Type 1 diabetes patients. Individuals with type 1 diabetes displayed fewer insertions and more deletions at VDJ junctions.

The rearrangement uses TRBV7-2 and TRBJ2-1; D uncertain. The clonotype comes from a man aged 25 to 40 in good health. Sequencing input: naive CD4+ T cells from blood. The CDR3 reads CASSLVGHEQFF. The CDR3 DNA reads as TGTGCCAGCAGCTTAGTAGGGCATGAGCAGTTCTTC.